These 2 T cell receptor beta chains came from one sample sequenced in a study of lung T cells in sarcoidosis with Löfgren's syndrome. One entry per CDR3 protein, called by TCRdb with MiXCR from the reads. The data show fewer than 80,000 distinct CDR3 sequences, with 21% seen just once and under 3% held by the top ten. Material for sequencing was CD4+ T cells from PBMCs. These receptors all stem from a human donor with sarcoidosis (Löfgren's syndrome or another form), or a control subject (not recorded which).

This clonotype was recorded a few times. The chain employs TRBV5-5 and TRBJ2-1; D unresolved. This CDR3 spans 15 amino acids. V was clipped by 1 base and J by 10 bases, with 18 bases between them. Germline V gene data show CDR1 as SGHKS and CDR2 as YYEKEE (reference sequence). In DNA, the CDR3 is TGTGCCAGCAGCTTGATAGTAAGTGACGGTCCGGAGCAGTTCTTC. The encoded protein is CASSLIVSDGPEQFF.

This clonotype came up many times. This chain joins TRBV28 and TRBJ1-1, with D unclear. CDR3 length: 13 amino acids. V shed 1 base and J shed 5 bases, with 8 bases lying between them. Germline loops: CDR1 MDHEN, CDR2 SYDVKM. CDR3 DNA sequence: TGTGCCAGCAGTTTATATCCTCCTACTGAAGCTTTCTTT. Translation: CASSLYPPTEAFF.